Listed here are 15 T cell receptor beta chains from one sample, sequenced in a study of blood T cell repertoires in COVID-19 (dated by TCRdb to about 2020). The method behind the library was the immunoSEQ multiplex PCR assay. TCRdb provides this immuneACCESS table in a form limited to in-frame rearrangements. Some clones are lacking; in checked studies, under half of them reflect an unresolved V gene, and why the rest are absent is not known. This sample lists 130,000 or so clones; 82% were detected once. The top ten clones comprise 4.5% of the sample. The sample comprised peripheral blood. The receptors shown here come from an older woman with acute or convalescent COVID-19.

The chain employs TRBV11-2 and TRBJ2-7; 10 bases line up with TRBD1. The CDR3 extends over 15 amino acids. Trimming cost V 5 bases and J 1 base; bases outside gene matches: 5. Looked up from germline, CDR1 is SGHAT and CDR2 is FQNNGV. The CDR3 region has the DNA TGTGCCAGCAGCCCCCGGGGACAGGGGTCCTACGAGCAGTACTTC. Residues: CASSPRGQGSYEQYF. Using reference TRBV11-2 and TRBJ2-7 for the parts outside the CDR3, the full variable domain is EAGVAQSPRYKIIEKRQSVAFWCNPISGHATLYWYQQILGQGPKLLIQFQNNGVVDDSQLPKDRFSAERLKGVDSTLKIQPAKLEDSAVYLCASSPRGQGSYEQYFGPGTRLTVT.

The rearrangement links TRBV7-9 to TRBJ1-2; no definite D call. V was pared by 5 bases and J by 6 bases, with 13 bases between. The CDR3 has 13 residues. Germline lookup yields CDR1 SEHNR and CDR2 FQNEAQ (reference sequence). The CDR3 here is CASSPPQRDGYTF. Here the CDR3 DNA reads TGTGCCAGCAGCCCTCCCCAGAGGGATGGCTACACCTTC.

This clone was counted a single time. The chain uses TRBV5-1 and TRBJ1-1, with TRBD1 matching 10 bases. The CDR3 extends over 14 amino acids. In germline, CDR1 is SGHRS, CDR2 YFSETQ. Trimming took 4 bases from V and 2 from J; bases not matched to a gene: 2. The DNA for the CDR3 is TGCGCCAGCAGCCGGGACAGGGGCAACACTGAAGCTTTCTTT. Its translation is CASSRDRGNTEAFF.

A few counts support this clone. The chain recombines TRBV7-2 with TRBJ1-3, with D hard to call. The V end was cut by 5 bases, the J end by 0 bases, with 8 bases between. CDR1 and CDR2 (germline): SGHTA, FQGNSA. This CDR3 comprises 14 residues. The CDR3 nucleotides read TGTGCCAGCAGCGGAGGGAGCTCTGGAAACACCATATATTTT. As protein: CASSGGSSGNTIYF.

This clone came up once. V and J are TRBV5-1 and TRBJ1-1, with unresolved D. V dropped 0 bases and J dropped 0 bases, with 9 bases sitting between them. The CDR3 totals 15 residues. Germline V lookup: CDR1 SGHRS, CDR2 YFSETQ. The CDR3 protein is CASSLAGEMNTEAFF. In DNA, the CDR3 is TGCGCCAGCAGCTTGGCCGGTGAAATGAACACTGAAGCTTTCTTT.

The table lists this clone with a few counts. V and J are TRBV30 and TRBJ1-4; D unresolved. With 2 bases removed from V and 0 bases from J, the gap between germline ends came to 10 bases. There are 15 residues in the CDR3. CDR1 is GTSNPN, CDR2 SVGIG, per germline (reference sequence). The CDR3 DNA follows: TGTGCCTGGAGTCCGGGGAGAGCAACTAATGAAAAACTGTTTTTT. Protein: CAWSPGRATNEKLFF.

The V and J genes are TRBV12-3 or TRBV12-4 and TRBJ1-1; no definite D call. The V gene lost 1 base and the J gene lost 7 bases, with 10 bases spanning the gap. The CDR3 runs 13 residues. In nucleotides, the CDR3 is TGTGCCAGCAGTTTAGGGCAGGCGGGTGAAGCTTTCTTT. Its translation is CASSLGQAGEAFF.

This rearrangement joins TRBV27 to TRBJ1-2; TRBD1 matches 7 bases. The CDR3 covers 15 residues. The germline CDR1 and CDR2 sequences are MNHEY and SMNVEV (reference sequence). The ends lost 5 bases at V and 4 bases at J; junction bases unmatched: 10. The CDR3 DNA reads as TGTGCCAGCAGTCCCAGACAGGGACCCGCCTATGGCTACACCTTC. It translates to CASSPRQGPAYGYTF.

This chain links TRBV6-5 with TRBJ1-1, with 7 bases matching TRBD1. Trimming at V came to 4 bases and at J to 9 bases, leaving 8 bases not matched to a gene. Germline V gene data show CDR1 as MNHEY and CDR2 as SVGAGI. CDR3 size: 13 residues. The CDR3 DNA sequence: TGTGCCAGCAGTTCCGGACAGGTTCGGAAAGCTTTCTTT. It translates to CASSSGQVRKAFF.

The chain employs TRBV19 and TRBJ2-5; TRBD2 agrees at 8 bases. Germline loops: CDR1 LNHDA, CDR2 SQIVND (reference sequence). The CDR3 runs to 15 residues. Germline trimming cut 4 bases from V and 2 bases from J; bases unmatched to any gene: 6. CDR3 residues: CASSKGLGPQETQYF. CDR3 nucleotide sequence: TGTGCCAGTAGTAAGGGACTAGGACCACAAGAGACCCAGTACTTC.

The chain carries TRBV11-3 and TRBJ1-1; D is possibly TRBD1 (5 bases). V was trimmed by 5 bases and J by 3 bases, leaving 10 bases between them. Germline V gene lookup returns CDR1 SGHNT and CDR2 YENEEA. There are 13 residues in the CDR3. The chain's CDR3 is CASSLARDTEAFF. The DNA of the CDR3 is TGTGCCAGCAGCCTCGCCAGGGACACTGAAGCTTTCTTT.

The count of this clone is one. This chain links TRBV4-3 with TRBJ1-6; 11 positions match TRBD1. In germline, CDR1 is LGHNA, CDR2 YSLEER. The CDR3 has 18 amino acids. With V trimmed by 4 bases and J by 4 bases, 9 bases remained unmatched. The CDR3 nucleotides read TGCGCCAGCAGCCCGGGACAGGGGGTCGGGGGATATAATTCACCCCTCCACTTT. It yields the protein CASSPGQGVGGYNSPLHF.

This chain uses TRBV2 with TRBJ1-1; TRBD1 is a possible D gene (6 bases). This CDR3 region has 15 residues. V was clipped by 4 bases and J by 1 base, with 13 bases between them. Germline V CDR1 and CDR2: SNHLY, FYNNEI. CDR3 loop: CASSVGGARNTEAFF. The DNA for the CDR3 is TGTGCCAGCAGTGTCGGGGGGGCGAGGAACACTGAAGCTTTCTTT. Full variable domain (remainder filled in from reference TRBV2 and TRBJ1-1): EPEVTQTPSHQVTQMGQEVILRCVPISNHLYFYWYRQILGQKVEFLVSFYNNEISEKSEIFDDQFSVERPDGSNFTLKIRSTKLEDSAMYFCASSVGGARNTEAFFGQGTRLTVV.

This clone was seen a single time. The V gene is TRBV6-5, the J gene TRBJ1-5, with D possibly TRBD1 on 5 matching bases. Per germline, CDR1 MNHEY and CDR2 SVGAGI. Trimming removed 7 bases at V and 3 bases at J, with 10 bases between. This CDR3 contains 13 residues. In nucleotides, the CDR3 is TGTGCCAGCACGACAGCTTACAATCAGCCCCAGCATTTT. Encoded protein: CASTTAYNQPQHF.

V and J are TRBV2 and TRBJ1-5; 12 positions match TRBD1. V was clipped by 3 bases and J by 4 bases; unmatched bases: 13. The germline gives CDR1 SNHLY, CDR2 FYNNEI. This CDR3 contains 19 residues. In nucleotides, the CDR3 is TGTGCCAGCAGTGACCCCTTTGCCGGGACAGGGGGCCTGAATCAGCCCCAGCATTTT. This codes for CASSDPFAGTGGLNQPQHF.